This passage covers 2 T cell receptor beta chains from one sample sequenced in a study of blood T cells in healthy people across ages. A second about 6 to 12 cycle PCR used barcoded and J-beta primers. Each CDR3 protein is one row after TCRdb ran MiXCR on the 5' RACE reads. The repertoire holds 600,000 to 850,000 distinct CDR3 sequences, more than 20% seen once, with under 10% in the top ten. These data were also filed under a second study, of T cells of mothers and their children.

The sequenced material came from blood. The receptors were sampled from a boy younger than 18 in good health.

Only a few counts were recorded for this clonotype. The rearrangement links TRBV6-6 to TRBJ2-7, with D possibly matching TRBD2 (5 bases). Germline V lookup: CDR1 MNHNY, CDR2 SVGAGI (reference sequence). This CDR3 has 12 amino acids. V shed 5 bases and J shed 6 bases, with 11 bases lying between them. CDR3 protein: CASSPPGSEQYF. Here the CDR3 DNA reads TGTGCCAGCAGTCCCCCGGGGAGCGAGCAGTACTTC.

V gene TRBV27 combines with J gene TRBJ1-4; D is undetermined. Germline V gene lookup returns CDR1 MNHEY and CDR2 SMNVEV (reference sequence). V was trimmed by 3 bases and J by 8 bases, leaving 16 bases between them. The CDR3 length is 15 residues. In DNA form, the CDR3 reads TGTGCCAGCAGTTTGGTCGGGGTGCTGGGCGAAAAACTGTTTTTT. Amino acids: CASSLVGVLGEKLFF.